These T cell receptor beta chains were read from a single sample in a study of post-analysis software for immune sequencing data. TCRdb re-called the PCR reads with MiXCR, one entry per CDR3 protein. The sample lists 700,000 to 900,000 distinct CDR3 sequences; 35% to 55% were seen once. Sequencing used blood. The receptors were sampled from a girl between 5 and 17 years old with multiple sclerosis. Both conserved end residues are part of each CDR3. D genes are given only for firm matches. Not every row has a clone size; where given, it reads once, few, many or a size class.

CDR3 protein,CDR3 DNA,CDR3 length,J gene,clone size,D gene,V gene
CASSEEAGGVNEQFF,TGCGCCAGCAGTGAGGAAGCGGGAGGGGTGAATGAGCAGTTCTTC,15,TRBJ2-1,many,TRBD2,TRBV10-1
CASSESGRLADTQYF,TGTGCCAGCAGTGAAAGTGGGAGGTTGGCAGATACGCAGTATTTT,15,TRBJ2-3,NA,NA,TRBV2
CASSPRGDEQFF,TGTGCCAGCAGCCCCAGGGGGGATGAGCAGTTCTTC,12,TRBJ2-1,NA,NA,TRBV7-2
CASSLVSVLAGLDTQYF,TGTGCCAGCAGCTTAGTTTCCGTCCTAGCAGGGTTAGATACGCAGTATTTT,17,TRBJ2-3,NA,NA,TRBV11-2
CASSLGSGRRGNEQFF,TGTGCCAGCAGCTTAGGGTCAGGGAGGAGGGGAAATGAGCAGTTCTTC,16,TRBJ2-1,few,NA,TRBV7-2
CASSRGQGGIGYGYTF,TGTGCCAGCAGTAGGGGACAGGGAGGTATCGGCTATGGCTACACCTTC,16,TRBJ1-2,NA,TRBD1,TRBV12-3/TRBV12-4
CASSNSRGSHDTQYF,TGTGCCAGCAGCAATTCCAGGGGTTCCCACGATACGCAGTATTTT,15,TRBJ2-3,NA,NA,TRBV11-3
CASSFRPRWNTEAFF,TGTGCCAGCAGTTTCCGTCCCCGGTGGAACACTGAAGCTTTCTTT,15,TRBJ1-1,NA,NA,TRBV12-3/TRBV12-4
CASSQDHKAFF,TGTGCCAGCAGCCAAGATCATAAAGCTTTCTTT,11,TRBJ1-1,few,NA,TRBV4-2
CATSATGVQFF,TGTGCCACCAGTGCGACAGGGGTTCAGTTCTTC,11,TRBJ2-1,NA,TRBD1,TRBV24-1
CASSLGGGDDNEQFF,TGTGCCAGCAGCTTGGGTGGGGGAGACGACAATGAGCAGTTCTTC,15,TRBJ2-1,few,NA,TRBV5-6
CASSLTEDYGYTF,TGTGCCAGCAGTTTGACAGAGGACTATGGCTACACCTTC,13,TRBJ1-2,few,NA,TRBV28
CAGSLRTGTTVYNEQFF,TGTGCCGGCAGCTTACGGACAGGGACAACTGTATACAATGAGCAGTTCTTC,17,TRBJ2-1,once,TRBD1,TRBV7-2
CATSRDSPASTF,TGTGCCACCAGCAGAGATTCACCAGCCTCCACCTTC,12,TRBJ1-2,few,NA,TRBV15
CASSSLGVGYEQYF,TGTGCCAGCAGCAGCCTGGGCGTGGGCTACGAGCAGTACTTC,14,TRBJ2-7,NA,NA,TRBV7-9
CATSGEGPTNYGYTF,TGTGCCACCAGCGGAGAGGGACCAACTAACTATGGCTACACCTTC,15,TRBJ1-2,few,NA,TRBV15
CASRRQAPATNEKLFF,TGTGCCAGCAGGAGACAGGCCCCTGCAACTAATGAAAAACTGTTTTTT,16,TRBJ1-4,few,NA,TRBV6-5
CASSFLISGRAVGDEQFF,TGTGCCAGCAGTTTCTTAATTAGCGGGAGGGCCGTTGGGGATGAGCAGTTCTTC,18,TRBJ2-1,NA,TRBD2,TRBV12-3/TRBV12-4
CASSQGHQGESGNTIYF,TGCGCCAGCAGCCAAGGACACCAGGGGGAGAGTGGAAACACCATATATTTT,17,TRBJ1-3,NA,TRBD1,TRBV4-3
CASGGRTSGDTQYF,TGTGCCAGCGGGGGGAGGACTAGCGGAGATACGCAGTATTTT,14,TRBJ2-3,NA,TRBD2,TRBV7-6
CSVPGLREQYF,TGCAGCGTACCGGGACTGCGGGAGCAGTACTTC,11,TRBJ2-4,few,TRBD2,TRBV29-1
CASSLATGRSETQYF,TGTGCCAGCAGCTTGGCGACAGGCCGATCGGAGACCCAGTACTTC,15,TRBJ2-5,NA,NA,TRBV7-2
CASSLSQTSEIEETQYF,TGTGCCAGCAGTTTATCCCAAACTAGCGAGATCGAAGAGACCCAGTACTTC,17,TRBJ2-5,few,TRBD2,TRBV27
CASSQNGGSSYNEQFF,TGTGCCAGCAGTCAAAACGGAGGGAGCTCCTACAACGAGCAGTTCTTC,16,TRBJ2-1,NA,NA,TRBV27
CATLAGPNNEQFF,TGTGCCACTCTAGCGGGACCAAACAATGAGCAGTTCTTC,13,TRBJ2-1,NA,TRBD2,TRBV6-5
CATQGPSSYEQYF,TGTGCCACCCAGGGTCCTAGCTCCTACGAGCAGTACTTC,13,TRBJ2-7,many,NA,TRBV6-5
CASSLPADYGYTF,TGTGCCAGCAGCCTCCCAGCGGACTATGGCTACACCTTC,13,TRBJ1-2,NA,NA,TRBV28
CAISESGLRMGTDTQYF,TGTGCCATCAGTGAGTCGGGACTGCGAATGGGCACAGATACGCAGTATTTT,17,TRBJ2-3,NA,NA,TRBV10-3